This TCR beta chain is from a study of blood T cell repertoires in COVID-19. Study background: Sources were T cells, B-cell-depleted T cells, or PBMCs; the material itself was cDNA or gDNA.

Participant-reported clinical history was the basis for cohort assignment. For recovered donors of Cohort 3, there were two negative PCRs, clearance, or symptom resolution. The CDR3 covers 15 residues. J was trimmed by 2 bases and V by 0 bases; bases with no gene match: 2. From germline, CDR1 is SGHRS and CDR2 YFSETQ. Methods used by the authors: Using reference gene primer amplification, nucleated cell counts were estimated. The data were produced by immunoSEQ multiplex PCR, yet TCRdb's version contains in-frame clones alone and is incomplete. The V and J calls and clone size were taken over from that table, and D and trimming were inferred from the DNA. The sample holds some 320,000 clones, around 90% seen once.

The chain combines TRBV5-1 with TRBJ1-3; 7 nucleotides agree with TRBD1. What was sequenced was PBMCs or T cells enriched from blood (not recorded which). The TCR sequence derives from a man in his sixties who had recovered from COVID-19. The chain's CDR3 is CASSLDQGAGNTIYF. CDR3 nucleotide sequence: TGCGCCAGCAGCTTGGATCAGGGGGCTGGAAACACCATATATTTT.